The rows below give T cell receptor beta chains drawn from one sample of a study of T cells after yellow fever vaccination. Using its own MiXCR run on the 5' RACE reads, TCRdb lists one record per CDR3 protein. This sample has about 96,000 distinct CDR3 sequences, with over 8% found just once. Source: CD8+ T cells not binding an NS4B(214-222) dextramer, sorted from PBMCs, taken roughly 15 days after the first yellow fever vaccination. All receptors derive from a man in his late teens or twenties who received the YFV17D yellow fever vaccine. Both conserved end residues are part of each CDR3. A D gene is named only where the DNA matches it firmly. Clone size is given for some rows only: seen once, a few or many times, or a class if the clone is expanded.

j_call d_call clone_size v_call cdr3_aa cdr3_nt
TRBJ2-2 - - TRBV6-4 CASSDGTNTGELFF TGTGCCAGCAGTGACGGGACGAACACCGGGGAGCTGTTTTTT
TRBJ2-4 - - TRBV9 CASSDAPNIQYF TGTGCCAGCAGCGACGCCCCAAACATTCAGTACTTC
TRBJ1-2 TRBD1 few TRBV29-1 CSGYRQGSGYTF TGCAGCGGTTACCGACAGGGAAGTGGCTACACCTTC
TRBJ1-1 TRBD1 - TRBV29-1 CSADRTGMNTEAFF TGCAGCGCTGATAGGACAGGCATGAACACTGAAGCTTTCTTT
TRBJ2-2 - - TRBV6-5 CASSYSQGPGELFF TGTGCCAGCAGTTACTCTCAGGGACCCGGGGAGCTGTTTTTT
TRBJ2-2 TRBD2 many TRBV4-3 CASSPITSGGSDTGELFF TGCGCCAGCAGCCCTATCACTAGCGGGGGGTCGGACACCGGGGAGCTGTTTTTT
TRBJ2-1 TRBD2 - TRBV28 CASSLLAGGPTDNEQFF TGTGCCAGCAGTTTGCTAGCGGGGGGCCCCACCGACAATGAGCAGTTCTTC
TRBJ2-1 TRBD2 - TRBV6-2/TRBV6-3 CASRRRGGSGGSFSYNEQFF TGTGCCAGCAGGCGCAGGGGGGGTAGCGGGGGGTCCTTCTCCTACAATGAGCAGTTCTTC
TRBJ1-2 TRBD1 - TRBV7-3 CASSIGTVKNYGYTF TGTGCCAGCAGCATCGGGACAGTGAAAAACTATGGCTACACCTTC
TRBJ2-5 - many TRBV7-9 CASSLIQTRETQYF TGTGCCAGCAGCTTAATACAGACAAGAGAGACCCAGTACTTC
TRBJ2-1 TRBD2 - TRBV25-1 CASLAGGHNEQFF TGTGCCAGCTTGGCGGGGGGGCACAATGAGCAGTTCTTC